The rows below give T cell receptor beta chains drawn from one sample of a study of low-dose radiotherapy and immunotherapy resistance in tumors. One entry per CDR3 protein, called by TCRdb with MiXCR from the reads. Of around 80,000 distinct CDR3 sequences in the sample, 15% to 20% were seen once. The specimen comprised PBMCs, sampled after low-dose radiotherapy plus immunotherapy. The receptors derive from a male donor with prostate cancer. Each CDR3 is given with its conserved first and last residue. A D gene is named only where the DNA matches it firmly. Clone size is shown for a subset of rows, as once, few, many or a class of expanded clone.

v_call,clone_size,d_call,j_call,cdr3_nt,cdr3_aa
TRBV4-1,many,TRBD1,TRBJ2-5,TGCGCCAGCAGCCAGACAGGGGGAGAGACCCAGTACTTC,CASSQTGGETQYF
TRBV29-1,many,NA,TRBJ1-1,TGCAGCGTTCGCAAGGGGACGGCGAACACTGAAGCTTTCTTT,CSVRKGTANTEAFF
TRBV15,many,NA,TRBJ2-1,TGTGCCACCAGCAGTCCGACCGGCGCCAGCTCCTACAATGAGCAGTTCTTC,CATSSPTGASSYNEQFF
TRBV9,many,NA,TRBJ2-1,TGTGCCAGCAGCGTAGCGGCGGGATCCTACAATGAGCAGTTCTTC,CASSVAAGSYNEQFF
TRBV6-2/TRBV6-3,many,TRBD2,TRBJ2-1,TGTGCCAGCAGGGCTAGCGGATTAAGGGGCTCCTACAATGAGCAGTTCTTC,CASRASGLRGSYNEQFF
TRBV28,many,TRBD1,TRBJ2-5,TGTGCCAGCAGTGATAGAGACAGGGATGTGCGAGAGACCCAGTACTTC,CASSDRDRDVRETQYF
TRBV5-1,many,NA,TRBJ2-1,TGCGCCAGCAGCTTGGAGGGCTTTATTAGTTACGGTGAGCAGTTCTTC,CASSLEGFISYGEQFF
TRBV3-1,NA,TRBD2,TRBJ2-5,TGTGCCAGCCGGGGGCGAGATAGCGGGAGGCGGCAAGAGACCCAGTACTTC,CASRGRDSGRRQETQYF
TRBV18,many,NA,TRBJ1-4,TGTGCCAGCTCAGCCGGGACGGACGGATATGAAAAACTGTTTTTT,CASSAGTDGYEKLFF
TRBV30,many,TRBD2,TRBJ2-1,TGTGCCTGGAATAGCGGGAGCTTCTACAATGAGCAGTTCTTC,CAWNSGSFYNEQFF
TRBV28,NA,NA,TRBJ2-7,TGTGCCAGCAGTTTATATGTGAGGTTAGGGGTGAGTCACGAGCAGTACTTC,CASSLYVRLGVSHEQYF
TRBV28,many,TRBD1,TRBJ1-4,TGTGCCAGCAGTCAGGGAGCACAGGGGGCTCGAGAAAAACTGTTTTTT,CASSQGAQGAREKLFF
TRBV12-3/TRBV12-4,NA,NA,TRBJ2-1,TGTGCCAGCAGGATAGTCTCTCTGAATGAGCAGTTCTTC,CASRIVSLNEQFF
TRBV28,many,TRBD2,TRBJ2-7,TGTGCCAGCACCTTGGGTGGGGGAGGGATCTCCTACGAGCAGTACTTC,CASTLGGGGISYEQYF
TRBV4-3,many,TRBD1,TRBJ2-2,TGCGCCAGCAGCCAACCGACAGGGGCGAACACCGGGGAGCTGTTTTTT,CASSQPTGANTGELFF
TRBV7-9,many,TRBD1,TRBJ1-1,TGTGCCAGCAGCTTAGCTGCAGGGGGAGTCGCTGAAGCTTTCTTT,CASSLAAGGVAEAFF
TRBV20-1,NA,NA,TRBJ2-3,TGCAGTGCTAGAGTTACCTTCGCGGGTGGTACAGATACGCAGTATTTT,CSARVTFAGGTDTQYF
TRBV19,many,TRBD1,TRBJ2-2,TGTGCCAGTAGTATAGGACAGGGGTCGAACACCGGGGAGCTGTTTTTT,CASSIGQGSNTGELFF
TRBV29-1,many,NA,TRBJ2-7,TGCAGCGTTCGAGGTGGGAGCTCCTACGAGCAGTACTTC,CSVRGGSSYEQYF
TRBV2,many,NA,TRBJ2-7,TGTGCCAGCAGTGAGCTCTCCGGGCCCTCTAACGAGCAGTACTTC,CASSELSGPSNEQYF
TRBV7-2,many,NA,TRBJ2-7,TGTGCCAGCAGCTCCACCGCCGAGCAGTACTTC,CASSSTAEQYF
TRBV20-1,many,NA,TRBJ1-2,TGCAGTGCTAGAAGGCCGGGTACTAACTATGGCTACACCTTC,CSARRPGTNYGYTF
TRBV30,many,NA,TRBJ2-3,TGTGCCTGGAGTGTCGGCGGGATCCCAGATACGCAGTATTTT,CAWSVGGIPDTQYF
TRBV6-1,medium-sized,TRBD1,TRBJ2-7,TGTGCCAGCGGCCGGACAGGGACCCGCGAGCAGTACTTC,CASGRTGTREQYF
TRBV6-1,many,NA,TRBJ2-1,TGTGCCAGCGGCGGAAACTACAATGAGCAGTTCTTC,CASGGNYNEQFF
TRBV6-2/TRBV6-3,many,NA,TRBJ2-3,TGTGCCAGCAGCTCCCTAGGCCGGGATACGCAGTATTTT,CASSSLGRDTQYF
TRBV5-1,many,NA,TRBJ2-7,TGCGCCAGCAGCTTGGGGTGGAGCTCCTACGAGCAGTACTTC,CASSLGWSSYEQYF
TRBV5-3,NA,TRBD1,TRBJ1-1,TGTGCCAGCAGCTCAGCAGGGGGCTCCGGCACTGAAGCTTTCTTT,CASSSAGGSGTEAFF
TRBV2,many,TRBD2,TRBJ2-7,TGTGCCAGCAGACTAGCGGGAGATCTCCCCCACGAGCAGTACTTC,CASRLAGDLPHEQYF
TRBV27,many,TRBD2,TRBJ2-5,TGTGCCACCGGGGGGGGAGTCGAGCTGACCCAGTACTTC,CATGGGVELTQYF
TRBV20-1,NA,TRBD1,TRBJ2-5,TGCAGTGCGCCTCCGGGACAGCTACAAGAGACCCAGTACTTC,CSAPPGQLQETQYF
TRBV6-2/TRBV6-3,many,NA,TRBJ2-5,TGTGCCAGCAGTTACGGACGGCCGTACCAAGAGACCCAGTACTTC,CASSYGRPYQETQYF
TRBV24-1,NA,TRBD2,TRBJ2-1,TGTGCCACCAGTGATATAGCGGGAGGGAGGAATGAGCAGTTCTTC,CATSDIAGGRNEQFF
TRBV5-6,many,NA,TRBJ2-2,TGTGCCAGCAGCTTGGTGGGAGGTAACACCGGGGAGCTGTTTTTT,CASSLVGGNTGELFF
TRBV27,many,NA,TRBJ1-5,TGTGCCAGCAGTTTTTGGGCCGGTGATCAGCCCCAGCATTTT,CASSFWAGDQPQHF
TRBV29-1,many,NA,TRBJ1-1,TGCAGCGCCCTCCCAGTGGGGGTGATAGGGAACACTGAAGCTTTCTTT,CSALPVGVIGNTEAFF
TRBV20-1,many,NA,TRBJ2-7,TGCAGTGCTACTAGCTCCTACGAGCAGTACTTC,CSATSSYEQYF
TRBV30,many,NA,TRBJ1-1,TGTGCCTGGAGTAGAGGGTACGACACTGAAGCTTTCTTT,CAWSRGYDTEAFF
TRBV6-5,many,NA,TRBJ2-7,TGTGCCAGCAGTTTAGCGACAGGCGCCTACGAGCAGTACTTC,CASSLATGAYEQYF
TRBV28,NA,TRBD1,TRBJ2-7,TGTGCCAGCAGTCCGTATCGGGGACAGGGCTCCTACGAGCAGTACTTC,CASSPYRGQGSYEQYF
TRBV20-1,many,TRBD1,TRBJ2-7,TGCAGTGTCCCGACAGGGCAAACCTACGAGCAGTACTTC,CSVPTGQTYEQYF
TRBV6-6,many,NA,TRBJ1-5,TGTGCCAGCAGTTATCAGGGTCAGCCCCAGCATTTT,CASSYQGQPQHF
TRBV7-9,many,NA,TRBJ1-1,TGTGCCAGCAGCGCCTGGGGGGACACTGAAGCTTTCTTT,CASSAWGDTEAFF
TRBV6-2/TRBV6-3,many,NA,TRBJ1-5,TGTGCCAGCAGTTACTCGATATCGCGGGCAGGCCGTCGTCAGCCCCAGCATTTT,CASSYSISRAGRRQPQHF
TRBV20-1,many,NA,TRBJ1-5,TGCAGTGCTATTCAACAGGGACGGGGAAATCAGCCCCAGCATTTT,CSAIQQGRGNQPQHF
TRBV7-2,many,TRBD1,TRBJ2-6,TGTGCCAGCAGCCCTCAGGGGGACCCCTCTGGGGCCAACGTCCTGACTTTC,CASSPQGDPSGANVLTF
TRBV5-4,many,TRBD1,TRBJ2-2,TGTGCCAGCAGTCTATCGGACAGGGGGCCTACCGGGGAGCTGTTTTTT,CASSLSDRGPTGELFF
TRBV28,many,NA,TRBJ2-3,TGTGCCAGCAGTTTCGGTCGGGGGAGCACAGATACGCAGTATTTT,CASSFGRGSTDTQYF